This T cell receptor beta chain emerged from a study of shared clonotypes between healthy human individuals. The V and J ends lost 7 bases and 3 bases respectively, with 9 bases between them. Germline CDR1 and CDR2: LNHDA and SQIVND (reference sequence). The CDR3 extends over 13 amino acids. Study processing details: In the immunoSEQ data, sequences were junction-only and lacked quality scores, so filtering differed. Assay: immunoSEQ multiplex PCR; the TCRdb copy retains only in-frame clones and omits some. V, J and clone size reflect that table, while D and trimming were determined from the DNA. This table holds about 520,000 clones, 65% to 85% found once.

The clonotype originates from a woman aged 40-49 years in good health. Some clones in this sample may be carry-over from other donors' samples. Input material: PBMCs. V is TRBV19 and J is TRBJ2-2, with D possibly matching TRBD2 (5 bases). DNA of the CDR3: TGTGCCAGTACAGAGGGTGACACCGGGGAGCTGTTTTTT. Residues: CASTEGDTGELFF.